One sample yielded the 6 T cell receptor beta chains listed below, sequenced in a study of Graves' ophthalmopathy and Graves' hyperthyroidism. The authors amplified TCR beta CDR3 regions, and they did so from RNA transcripts for repertoire sequencing. The authors performed first-round RT-PCR with HTBI primers and then a second-round multiplex PCR. One entry per CDR3 protein results from TCRdb running MiXCR on the multiplex PCR reads. Here the sample spans 900,000 to 1,200,000 distinct CDR3 sequences, approximately 35% being singletons. Sequencing used peripheral blood or thyroid tissue (not recorded which). The source of these receptors is an adult man with Graves' hyperthyroidism.

This clonotype was found once. One end of the junction is discordant with germline, which a read error may explain. CDR3 bases: TGTGCCAGCAGTTTAGGTCTTTTCGGCTACACCTTC. This translates into CASSLGLFGYTF. This rearrangement joins TRBV10-2 to TRBJ1-2; D is unclear. The CDR3 loop spans 12 amino acids. Germline V gene lookup returns CDR1 WSHSY and CDR2 SAAADI.

The chain recombines TRBV2 with TRBJ2-7, with no clear D. The last part of the DNA fits TRBJ2-5 better; the J call may be wrong. This CDR3 comprises 14 residues. CDR1 SNHLY and CDR2 FYNNEI come from the germline V gene. The CDR3 protein is CASSEGNQQETQYF. DNA for the CDR3: TGTGCCAGCAGTGAAGGAAATCAGCAAGAGACCCAGTACTTC.

The chain links TRBV19 to TRBJ2-1, with 9 bases matching TRBD1. V lost 5 bases, J lost 9 bases, and 8 bases stayed unmatched. The CDR3 spans 14 residues. Germline V gene sequence: CDR1 LNHDA, CDR2 SQIVND (reference sequence). The CDR3 coding sequence is TGTGCCAGTAGTTCAGGACAGGGGTGGGGTGAGCAGTTCTTC. Amino acids: CASSSGQGWGEQFF.

This clonotype appeared a few times. Germline and junction disagree at one end, which may indicate a read error. The chain links TRBV24-1 to TRBJ1-5; D uncertain. CDR1 and CDR2 from the germline V gene are KGHDR and SFDVKD. CDR3 length: 16 residues. The DNA for the CDR3 is TGTGCCAGCAGTTACTCGAGCGCCCTAAGCAATCAGCCCCAGCATTTT. Its protein is CASSYSSALSNQPQHF.

This clonotype was seen many times. This chain connects TRBV2 to TRBJ2-5; a weak D match, TRBD2 (7 bases). The germline V gene encodes CDR1 SNHLY and CDR2 FYNNEI. Trimming removed 5 bases at V and 5 bases at J, with 15 bases between. The CDR3 is 14 amino acids. The CDR3 region is CASSRGGGTETQYF. CDR3 nucleotides: TGTGCCAGCAGTCGAGGGGGGGGCACGGAGACCCAGTACTTC.

This clonotype was observed a few times. The rearrangement joins TRBV7-6 to TRBJ2-5; 7 bases map to TRBD1. The J segment lost 5 bases and the V segment lost 4 bases, leaving 16 bases of the junction unmatched. The CDR3 totals 17 residues. Germline V lookup: CDR1 SGHVS, CDR2 FNYEAQ. In DNA form, the CDR3 reads TGTGCCAGCAGCTCCAACTCCCGGACAGGTACCGGGGAGACCCAGTACTTC. Protein: CASSSNSRTGTGETQYF.